This section outlines one T cell receptor beta chain sequence together with its context. The antigen is unknown. These data are taken from a study of cytomegalovirus exposure and HLA in healthy donors. Study-level findings and limits: Likely technical artifact: a cluster of highly shared sequence variants.

Donors counted as nominally healthy when sampled, yet unrecorded immune exposures were likely. PCR involved 60 Vbeta and 13 Jbeta primers. Produced via immunoSEQ multiplex PCR; TCRdb's table is partial and in-frame only. The sample gives some 90,000 clones, around 81% of which show up once; less than 5% is in the top ten. V shed 2 bases, J shed 7 bases, and the junction held 7 bases outside the gene matches. Germline CDR1 is GTSNPN and CDR2 is SVGIG (reference sequence). The CDR3 is made up of 15 amino acids. The sequencing input was PBMCs. The origin of this receptor is a woman in her seventies in good health and CMV-seropositive. The chain uses TRBV30 and TRBJ1-6; 8 bases line up with TRBD1. The CDR3 DNA is TGTGCCTGGAGTTATCAGGACAGGGAGAATTCACCCCTCCACTTT. This encodes CAWSYQDRENSPLHF.